The clone carrying this T cell receptor beta chain was picked up a small number of times. Each CDR3 protein gets one entry after TCRdb re-called the RT-PCR reads with MiXCR. The sample contains more than 600,000 distinct CDR3 sequences, approximately 18% of which appear only once. Trimming shortened V by 1 base and J by 1 base, and 9 bases separated the two germline ends. The CDR3 covers 15 residues. CDR1 and CDR2 from the germline V gene are SGHTA and FQGNSA. The sample comes from a study of response to subunit inactivated influenza vaccine. Sample: PBMCs from blood, taken around 5 days after vaccination. The chain has TRBV7-2 and TRBJ2-3, with unresolved D. The source of this sequence is a man aged 50 or older who received an inactivated influenza vaccine. In nucleotides, the CDR3 is TGTGCCAGCAGCTTAGATGCTACCCGCACAGATACGCAGTATTTT. Protein product: CASSLDATRTDTQYF. Based on the CDR3 plus reference TRBV7-2 and TRBJ2-3, the full variable domain is GAGVSQSPSNKVTEKGKDVELRCDPISGHTALYWYRQSLGQGLEFLIYFQGNSAPDKSGLPSDRFSAERTGGSVSTLTIQRTQQEDSAVYLCASSLDATRTDTQYFGPGTRLTVL.